This TCR beta chain was recovered during a study of tissue T cells after allogeneic stem cell transplantation. In the study overall: Enrolled prospectively were adult allogeneic hematopoietic cell transplant recipients whose graft-versus-host disease was steroid-refractory. Study results and limitations: Only a limited share of tissue TCRs appeared in blood or spleen. Shared clones across patients were few; motif clustering revealed tissue-specific shared signatures.

Germline V gives CDR1 LGHNA, CDR2 YSLEER. The CDR3 sequence is 15 residues long. Trimming removed 1 base at V and 4 bases at J, with 10 bases between. A remark on this clone: What it recognizes is unknown.

TCRdb's table, derived via immunoSEQ multiplex PCR, lists solely in-frame clones and lacks some. Of fewer than 30,000 clones in the sample, 85% were seen once. The TCR comes from a woman aged 18-49 years who later had graft-versus-host disease after an allogeneic stem cell transplant. This sequence joins TRBV4-3 and TRBJ1-4; no clear D gene. Sample: blood, taken before transplantation. The CDR3 region has the DNA TGCGCCAGCAGCCAAGGACGGTCCCTTAATGAAAAACTGTTTTTT. Protein product: CASSQGRSLNEKLFF.